The TCR beta chain under discussion was sequenced for a study of Ad26.COV2.S vaccination and SARS-CoV-2 variants. Whole-study results and caveats: Breadth of non-spike TCRs did not differ between vaccinees and placebo recipients. Vaccinees reportedly had broad spike-specific CD8+ and CD4+ T cell responses.

As to this clone: Its antigen is undetermined.

CDR3 size: 12 residues. Trimming removed 2 bases from V and 1 base from J, with 4 bases in between. Per germline, CDR1 SGHDT and CDR2 YYEEEE. Clones were sequenced by immunoSEQ multiplex PCR, and TCRdb holds only the in-frame ones, with some missing. In the table there are over 110,000 clones, just over 85% of which are singletons. The chain is built from TRBV5-6 and TRBJ2-7; D is undetermined. The material sequenced was peripheral blood, taken after recovery from COVID-19. This clonotype was obtained from a human donor who had recovered from COVID-19. CDR3 sequence: CASSFLSYEQYF. The CDR3 nucleotides read TGTGCCAGCAGCTTTTTATCCTACGAGCAGTACTTC. Full variable domain (missing parts from reference TRBV5-6 and TRBJ2-7): DAGVTQSPTHLIKTRGQQVTLRCSPKSGHDTVSWYQQALGQGPQFIFQYYEEEERQRGNFPDRFSGHQFPNYSSELNVNALLLGDSALYLCASSFLSYEQYFGPGTRLTVT.